The clone carrying this T cell receptor beta chain was seen more than once but under ten times. The CDR3 consists of 17 residues. The V end lost 5 bases, the J end lost 0 bases, and 16 bases lay between the germline ends. The sample originates from a study of blood T cells in healthy people across ages. Through a sample-barcoded 5' primer and a J-beta primer mix, a second PCR was run for roughly 6 to 11 cycles. TCRdb redid the calling of the 5' RACE reads with MiXCR, one entry per CDR3 protein. In the table there are some 710,000 distinct CDR3 sequences, about 47% of which are singletons. This chain connects TRBV12-3 or TRBV12-4 to TRBJ2-2, with D possibly TRBD1 on 5 matching bases. Sequencing input: blood. The sequence was collected from a man at least 80 years old in good health. CDR3 sequence (DNA): TGTGCCAGCAGTCACCGCCGCGAGACAGCGAACACCGGGGAGCTGTTTTTT. Residues: CASSHRRETANTGELFF.